The 21 T cell receptor beta chains listed next were all sequenced from one sample in a study of T cells of healthy individuals. TCRdb independently ran MiXCR on the 5' RACE reads; one entry per CDR3 protein. The sample shows 40,000 to 65,000 distinct CDR3 sequences, roughly 15% of them seen only once. All receptors derive from a human donor in good health.

This clonotype appeared many times. The chain recombines TRBV30 with TRBJ2-7; D ambiguous. The CDR3 length is 13 residues. Germline CDR1 reads GTSNPN; CDR2 reads SVGIG (reference sequence). V dropped 3 bases and J dropped 4 bases, with 13 bases sitting between them. The CDR3: CAWSAREPYEQYF. Written as DNA, the CDR3 is TGTGCCTGGAGCGCACGAGAGCCTTACGAGCAGTACTTC.

This clonotype was counted only a few times. V gene TRBV20-1 combines with J gene TRBJ2-5; 11 positions agree with TRBD1. Germline CDR1 is DFQATT and CDR2 is SNEGSKA (reference sequence). The CDR3 spans 16 residues. The V gene end was trimmed by 5 bases and the J gene end by 2 bases; junction bases not matched to a gene: 10. CDR3 loop: CSALALRDRGQETQYF. DNA for the CDR3: TGCAGTGCTCTGGCACTACGGGACAGGGGGCAAGAGACCCAGTACTTC.

The rearrangement links TRBV5-1 to TRBJ1-2; 9 bases map to TRBD1. V gave up 4 bases and J gave up 5 bases; unmatched junction bases: 15. Germline CDR1 SGHRS, CDR2 YFSETQ. This CDR3 is built from 17 residues. For the CDR3, the DNA is TGCGCCAGCAGCCTCGGGACAGGGAACGGCTGGCGGTATGGCTACACCTTC. This sequence encodes CASSLGTGNGWRYGYTF.

This clonotype has ten or more counts. V and J are TRBV2 and TRBJ2-5, with no clear D. Germline V lookup: CDR1 SNHLY, CDR2 FYNNEI. The CDR3 sequence is 13 residues long. V was cut by 7 bases and J by 2 bases, with 11 bases left in between. DNA for the CDR3: TGTGCCAGCAAGAAGACCGAACAAGAGACCCAGTACTTC. Protein: CASKKTEQETQYF.

This clonotype was recorded at least ten times. The rearrangement joins TRBV29-1 to TRBJ2-5, with TRBD2 matching over 9 bases. Germline lookup yields CDR1 SQVTM and CDR2 ANQGSEA. The CDR3 has 14 amino acids. After removal of 5 bases from V and 2 bases from J, the junction contained 6 bases not matched to a gene. In nucleotides, the CDR3 is TGCAGCGTTCTGCGGGGGGGCGGTCAAGAGACCCAGTACTTC. It is translated as CSVLRGGGQETQYF.

J is TRBJ1-3 and V is TRBV12-5, with D possibly TRBD1 on 5 matching bases. CDR3 length: 15 residues. Trimming shortened V by 7 bases and J by 4 bases, and 17 bases separated the two germline ends. Looked up from germline, CDR1 is LGHNT and CDR2 is FRNRAP. The CDR3 is CASAERYEGGNTIYF. The CDR3 bases are TGTGCTAGTGCCGAGAGATATGAGGGGGGAAACACCATATATTTT.

The sample holds many counts of this clonotype. This chain joins TRBV30 and TRBJ2-7; D might be TRBD1 (5 bases). The CDR3 loop spans 14 amino acids. Trimming stripped 6 bases from V and 0 bases from J, with 15 bases between. Germline-derived CDR1 and CDR2 are GTSNPN and SVGIG (reference sequence). This chain's CDR3 is CACAVRASSYEQYF. The CDR3 coding sequence is TGTGCCTGTGCGGTCAGGGCGAGCTCCTACGAGCAGTACTTC.

This clonotype showed up many times. CDR3 protein: CASSLHRADTQYF. CDR3 sequence (DNA): TGTGCCAGCAGCTTACACCGCGCAGATACGCAGTATTTT. This sequence joins TRBV11-3 and TRBJ2-3; D remains unclear. Germline V lookup: CDR1 SGHNT, CDR2 YENEEA. Deletions cut 2 bases from V and 4 bases from J, with 7 bases between. The CDR3 loop spans 13 amino acids. Looking up the rest from reference TRBV11-3 and TRBJ2-3 gives the full variable domain: EAGVVQSPRYKIIEKKQPVAFWCNPISGHNTLYWYLQNLGQGPELLIRYENEEAVDDSQLPKDRFSAERLKGVDSTLKIQPAELGDSAVYLCASSLHRADTQYFGPGTRLTVL.

This clonotype turned up a few times. The chain combines TRBV19 with TRBJ1-1; 10 bases are shared with TRBD1. Germline assignment: CDR1 LNHDA and CDR2 SQIVND (reference sequence). The V segment lost 7 bases and the J segment 8 bases; nucleotides outside the gene matches: 7. The CDR3 totals 13 residues. CDR3 sequence (DNA): TGTGCCAGTAATCCGGGACAGGGGACCGAAGCTTTCTTT. It translates to CASNPGQGTEAFF. The full variable domain, rest sourced from reference TRBV19 and TRBJ1-1, is DGGITQSPKYLFRKEGQNVTLSCEQNLNHDAMYWYRQDPGQGLRLIYYSQIVNDFQKGDIAEGYSVSREKKESFPLTVTSAQKNPTAFYLCASNPGQGTEAFFGQGTRLTVV.

This clonotype has just one count. V gene TRBV5-6 combines with J gene TRBJ2-7, with D possibly matching TRBD1 (6 bases). The CDR3 consists of 13 residues. Per the germline V gene, CDR1 is SGHDT and CDR2 is YYEEEE. V lost 4 bases and J 3 bases, leaving 11 bases between the germline ends. The CDR3 region has the DNA TGTGCCAGCAGCCGGGACACCCTCTACGAGCAGTACTTC. Translation gives CASSRDTLYEQYF.

The rearrangement uses TRBV24-1 and TRBJ2-5, with 8 nucleotides matching TRBD2. V shed 3 bases and J 5 bases; nucleotides not matched to a gene: 1. The germline V gene has CDR1 KGHDR and CDR2 SFDVKD. This CDR3 contains 13 residues. CDR3 residues: CATSDTSGETQYF. The CDR3 DNA reads as TGTGCCACCAGTGATACTAGCGGCGAGACCCAGTACTTC.

The CDR3 here is CASSQDVGTTDTQYF. CDR3 sequence (DNA): TGCGCCAGCAGCCAAGACGTGGGGACCACAGATACGCAGTATTTT. The chain employs TRBV4-3 and TRBJ2-3; D possibly matches TRBD1 or TRBD2 (5 bases each). The CDR3 is 15 residues long. Germline CDR1 is LGHNA and CDR2 is YSLEER. The V end lost 0 bases, the J end lost 2 bases, and 9 bases lay between the germline ends.

This clonotype was detected many times. The rearrangement uses TRBV7-8 and TRBJ2-5; no definite D call. V was cut by 0 bases and J by 4 bases, with 12 bases left in between. This CDR3 is 15 amino acids long. CDR1 is SGHVS, CDR2 FQNEAQ, per germline. The CDR3 protein is CASSLAGFRSETQYF. The CDR3 bases are TGTGCCAGCAGCTTAGCTGGTTTCAGGTCAGAGACCCAGTACTTC.

This clonotype appeared many times. This chain links TRBV5-6 with TRBJ2-1, with D perhaps TRBD2 (7 bases). Germline CDR1 SGHDT, CDR2 YYEEEE. V lost 6 bases, J lost 9 bases, and 25 bases lay in between. The CDR3 extends over 16 amino acids. For the CDR3, the DNA is TGTGCCAGCAACCTCCCGGGTGCGGGGGCCCCGGTTGAGCAGTTCTTC. This gives the protein CASNLPGAGAPVEQFF.

This clonotype was counted many times. The rearrangement links TRBV10-3 to TRBJ2-1; TRBD1 matches at 8 bases. The CDR3 has 16 amino acids. Germline CDR1 is ENHRY and CDR2 is SYGVKD. Unmatched junction bases numbered 9, after V lost 4 bases and J lost 4 bases. The CDR3 is CAISGGQVGGYNEQFF. CDR3 DNA: TGTGCCATCAGTGGGGGACAGGTCGGGGGATACAATGAGCAGTTCTTC.

This clonotype occurred many times. The chain is built from TRBV5-1 and TRBJ1-6, with D hard to call. Trimming removed 2 bases from V and 7 bases from J, with 16 bases in between. Germline CDR1 is SGHRS and CDR2 is YFSETQ. There are 16 residues in the CDR3. CDR3 in DNA: TGCGCCAGCAGCTTTACCGGCTCGAGTGGAAATTCACCCCTCCACTTT. It is translated as CASSFTGSSGNSPLHF.

This clonotype appeared a few times. This sequence joins TRBV20-1 and TRBJ2-1, with 10 bases aligning to TRBD2. J was trimmed by 2 bases and V by 5 bases; bases with no gene match: 6. This CDR3 has 15 amino acids. Germline V gene data show CDR1 as DFQATT and CDR2 as SNEGSKA (reference sequence). CDR3 sequence: CSAGLAGVTYNEQFF. The CDR3 nucleotides read TGCAGTGCTGGTCTAGCGGGGGTGACCTACAATGAGCAGTTCTTC.

This clonotype appeared a few times. The rearrangement joins TRBV15 to TRBJ2-1; 8 bases match TRBD2. J lost 7 bases, V lost 3 bases, and 8 bases had no gene match. The CDR3 length is 15 residues. Germline CDR1 reads LNHNV; CDR2 reads YYDKDF (reference sequence). CDR3 residues: CATSRFREGRNEQFF. The DNA of the CDR3 is TGTGCCACCAGCAGGTTCCGGGAGGGCCGTAATGAGCAGTTCTTC. Supplemented by reference TRBV15 and TRBJ2-1, the full variable domain reads DAMVIQNPRYQVTQFGKPVTLSCSQTLNHNVMYWYQQKSSQAPKLLFHYYDKDFNNEADTPDNFQSRRPNTSFCFLDIRSPGLGDTAMYLCATSRFREGRNEQFFGPGTRLTVL.

This clonotype showed up just a few times. V and J are TRBV25-1 and TRBJ2-5; D not resolved. With 3 bases removed from V and 2 bases from J, the gap between germline ends came to 7 bases. CDR1 MGHDK and CDR2 SYGVNS come from the germline V gene. CDR3 size: 13 residues. CDR3 protein: CASSDDFQETQYF. The CDR3 bases are TGTGCCAGCAGTGACGACTTTCAAGAGACCCAGTACTTC.

This clonotype was observed at least ten times. The chain couples TRBV12-3 or TRBV12-4 to TRBJ1-2, with D tentatively TRBD1 (5 bases). The ends were cut back, 1 base at V and 2 bases at J, with 11 bases in the middle. The CDR3 totals 15 residues. In DNA, the CDR3 is TGTGCCAGCAGTTTAGAGGGACTGACAAACTATGGCTACACCTTC. Its protein is CASSLEGLTNYGYTF.

About this clonotype: A much larger clonotype is one base distant, so this may be a read error. The V call is TRBV29-1, the J call TRBJ1-5, with 7 bases fitting TRBD1. Germline CDR1 and CDR2: SQVTM and ANQGSEA. The CDR3 consists of 12 residues. The CDR3 reads CSVEVADRAQNF. For the CDR3, the DNA is TGCAGCGTTGAGGTGGCAGACAGGGCCCAGAATTTT.